Presented here are 10 T cell receptor beta chains from one specimen sequenced in a study of cytomegalovirus exposure and HLA in healthy donors. Researchers ran the PCR with 60 Vbeta and 13 Jbeta primers. Sequencing used immunoSEQ multiplex PCR; TCRdb keeps in-frame clones, though not all of them. Among fewer than 100,000 clones listed, around 77% were seen once. Material for sequencing was PBMCs. These receptors were obtained from a man aged 35 to 55 in good health and CMV-seronegative.

The chain employs TRBV9 and TRBJ1-2; no clear D gene. Per germline, CDR1 SGDLS and CDR2 YYNGEE. The V end lost 4 bases, the J end lost 4 bases, and 5 bases lay between the germline ends. The CDR3 totals 11 residues. The CDR3 DNA reads TGTGCCAGCAGCCCAGGCTATGGCTACACCTTC. Translation: CASSPGYGYTF.

The J gene is TRBJ1-6, the V gene TRBV25-1, with D possibly TRBD1 on 5 matching bases. The V and J ends lost 7 bases and 7 bases respectively, with 14 bases between them. This CDR3 contains 14 residues. Germline V gives CDR1 MGHDK, CDR2 SYGVNS. DNA for the CDR3: TGTGCCAGCAAGGAACAGGCGGGAAATTCACCCCTCCACTTT. This encodes CASKEQAGNSPLHF.

The chain links TRBV21-1 to TRBJ2-1; the table assigns TRBD2, which was not confirmed against the DNA. TRBV21-1 is designated a pseudogene. The CDR3 spans 10 residues. The CDR3 DNA is TGTGCCAGCAGCAAGAGGTCGCCGTTCTTC. Amino acids: CASSKRSPFF.

The rearrangement uses TRBV18 and TRBJ2-7; perhaps TRBD1 as D (5 bases). Trimming shortened V by 2 bases and J by 1 base, and 9 bases separated the two germline ends. The CDR3 extends over 14 amino acids. CDR1 is KGHSH, CDR2 LQKENI, per germline. The CDR3: CASSPLDTSYEQYF. CDR3 DNA: TGTGCCAGCTCACCATTGGACACTTCCTACGAGCAGTACTTC.

The rearrangement uses TRBV11-2 and TRBJ2-1, with 7 bases identical to TRBD1. The CDR3 loop spans 16 amino acids. Trimming took 1 base from V and 0 from J; bases not matched to a gene: 3. CDR1 is SGHAT, CDR2 FQNNGV, per germline. The CDR3 reads CASSLVQGRSYNEQFF. DNA of the CDR3: TGTGCCAGCAGCTTAGTACAGGGGCGCTCCTACAATGAGCAGTTCTTC.

This clone was recorded many times. The chain recombines TRBV6-6 with TRBJ1-4, with 7 bases fitting TRBD1. This CDR3 is 14 amino acids long. CDR1 is MNHNY, CDR2 SVGAGI, per germline (reference sequence). V lost 6 bases, J lost 8 bases, and 9 bases stayed unmatched. The CDR3 bases are TGTGCCAGCAGGCAGCGGACAGGCTACGAAAAACTGTTTTTT. The encoded protein is CASRQRTGYEKLFF.

This clone showed up just once. V gene TRBV9 combines with J gene TRBJ1-2; D may be TRBD1 (5 bases). The germline gives CDR1 SGDLS, CDR2 YYNGEE. This CDR3 is built from 15 residues. V dropped 0 bases and J dropped 6 bases, with 15 bases sitting between them. As DNA, the CDR3 is TGTGCCAGCAGCGTAGGGCCAGGGTGGGAAGATGGCTACACCTTC. Amino acid sequence: CASSVGPGWEDGYTF.

V and J are TRBV6-4 and TRBJ2-1; 7 bases are a match to TRBD1. The CDR3 has 15 amino acids. The V gene's germline CDR1 is MRHNA and CDR2 SNTAGT. J lost 0 bases, V lost 3 bases, and 2 bases had no gene match. The CDR3 loop is CASSEGDSSYNEQFF. CDR3 DNA sequence: TGTGCCAGCAGTGAGGGGGACAGCTCCTACAATGAGCAGTTCTTC.

V and J are TRBV30 and TRBJ2-5, with a tentative D call TRBD1 (5 bases). The CDR3 is made up of 17 amino acids. CDR1 and CDR2 from the germline V gene are GTSNPN and SVGIG (reference sequence). V dropped 2 bases and J dropped 3 bases, with 22 bases sitting between them. CDR3 protein: CAWSTLRPGNVEETQYF. The CDR3 nucleotides are TGTGCCTGGAGTACCCTAAGGCCAGGGAATGTGGAAGAGACCCAGTACTTC.

In its sample, this clone was seen many times. The chain carries TRBV2 and TRBJ1-4, with D possibly being TRBD1 (6 bases). CDR1 and CDR2 (germline): SNHLY, FYNNEI. The CDR3 is 14 residues long. Trimming pared 1 base from V and 5 bases from J, leaving 8 bases between. CDR3 loop: CASSEGQANEKLFF. The CDR3, as DNA: TGTGCCAGCAGTGAAGGACAGGCGAATGAAAAACTGTTTTTT.